The text below deals with one T cell receptor beta chain. The assay was immunoSEQ multiplex PCR, and TCRdb's table has in-frame clones only and misses some. The sample yields approximately 150,000 clones, 80% to 85% seen once. Trimming took 3 bases from V and 7 from J; bases not matched to a gene: 3. Germline V gives CDR1 SGHTA, CDR2 FQGNSA. This CDR3 is 13 amino acids long. This entry comes from a study of blood T cell repertoires in COVID-19. Overall study: From T cells, B-cell-depleted T cells, or PBMCs came the material, which was cDNA or gDNA.

Cohort 3 donors were reported recovered after two negative PCRs, clearance, or symptom resolution. This chain uses TRBV7-2 with TRBJ1-1; TRBD1 aligns across 9 bases. Sequenced sample: PBMCs or T cells enriched from blood (not recorded which). The receptor comes from a woman between 45 and 60 years old who had recovered from COVID-19. CDR3 amino acids: CASSFWTGVEAFF. In DNA, the CDR3 is TGTGCCAGCAGCTTTTGGACAGGGGTTGAAGCTTTCTTT. Looking up the rest from reference TRBV7-2 and TRBJ1-1 gives the full variable domain: GAGVSQSPSNKVTEKGKDVELRCDPISGHTALYWYRQSLGQGLEFLIYFQGNSAPDKSGLPSDRFSAERTGGSVSTLTIQRTQQEDSAVYLCASSFWTGVEAFFGQGTRLTVV.